The 16 T cell receptor beta chains below all came from one sample that was sequenced in a study of neurological immune-mediated disorders. TCRdb re-called the 5' RACE reads with MiXCR, one entry per CDR3 protein. The table lists roughly 10,000 distinct CDR3 sequences, about 21% of them singletons. The sequencing sample was made of CD8+ T cells from blood. These TCRs come from a woman in her sixties with HTLV-1-associated myelopathy (HAM/TSP).

This clonotype was recorded many times. The rearrangement links TRBV20-1 to TRBJ2-1, with D hard to call. V lost 6 bases to trimming and J lost 3 bases, with 12 bases between them. The CDR3 extends over 13 amino acids. The V gene's germline CDR1 is DFQATT and CDR2 SNEGSKA (reference sequence). CDR3 bases: TGCAGTGCCCCCGCCGCAGACTACAATGAGCAGTTCTTC. Protein sequence: CSAPAADYNEQFF.

The sample holds many counts of this clonotype. The chain combines TRBV27 with TRBJ2-7; D assignment may be TRBD1 or TRBD2 (7 bases each). The CDR3 has 15 residues. Trimming cost V 5 bases and J 0 bases, with 14 bases left between them. Germline-derived CDR1 and CDR2 are MNHEY and SMNVEV (reference sequence). CDR3 amino acids: CASSAGGGNSYEQYF. In DNA form, the CDR3 reads TGTGCCAGCAGTGCAGGGGGAGGGAACTCCTACGAGCAGTACTTC.

The J gene is TRBJ2-3, the V gene TRBV20-1; 13 positions match TRBD2. From germline, CDR1 is DFQATT and CDR2 SNEGSKA (reference sequence). CDR3 length: 13 residues. Trimming cost V 6 bases and J 4 bases; bases outside gene matches: 1. The CDR3 DNA is TGCAGTGCCACTAGCGGGGGGGCAGATACGCAGTATTTT. It yields the protein CSATSGGADTQYF.

This clonotype has ten or more counts. V gene TRBV7-6 combines with J gene TRBJ1-1, with D possibly being TRBD1 (5 bases). Germline V CDR1 and CDR2: SGHVS, FNYEAQ. V shed 1 base and J shed 4 bases, with 19 bases lying between them. CDR3 length equals 17 residues. The CDR3 sequence: CASSLGLSPGDVTEAFF. The DNA of the CDR3 is TGTGCCAGCAGCTTAGGCCTATCCCCGGGGGATGTCACTGAAGCTTTCTTT.

This clonotype was found many times. V gene TRBV5-5 combines with J gene TRBJ1-5; D is possibly TRBD1 (6 bases). The germline V gene has CDR1 SGHKS and CDR2 YYEKEE (reference sequence). The V and J ends lost 1 base and 5 bases respectively, with 19 bases between them. The CDR3 length is 17 residues. The CDR3: CASSLHTTTGLDQPQHF. The CDR3 DNA follows: TGTGCCAGCAGCTTGCACACTACTACAGGGTTGGATCAGCCCCAGCATTTT.

This clonotype came up many times. DNA of the CDR3: TGTGCCAGCAGCCAAACAAACAGGGGGCTGGCTTTCTTT. Translation gives CASSQTNRGLAFF. J is TRBJ1-1 and V is TRBV3-1; 9 positions match TRBD1. Germline CDR1 is LGHDT and CDR2 is YNNKEL (reference sequence). V dropped 2 bases and J dropped 11; count of bases not matched to a gene: 6. The CDR3 consists of 13 residues. Based on the CDR3 plus reference TRBV3-1 and TRBJ1-1, the full variable domain is DTAVSQTPKYLVTQMGNDKSIKCEQNLGHDTMYWYKQDSKKFLKIMFSYNNKELIINETVPNRFSPKSPDKAHLNLHINSLELGDSAVYFCASSQTNRGLAFFGQGTRLTVV.

A remark on this clonotype: A much larger clone differs from this one at a single base, so this may be a read error. This chain uses TRBV7-7 with TRBJ2-7, with 9 bases that match TRBD2. This CDR3 is built from 13 residues. Germline CDR1 is SSHAT and CDR2 is FNYEAQ (reference sequence). The DNA for the CDR3 is TGTGCTAGCAGCTTGCGGGAGGGCTACGAGCAGTACTTC. Translation gives CASSLREGYEQYF.

The table lists this clonotype with many counts. The chain uses TRBV4-1 and TRBJ2-7, with TRBD2 matching 7 bases. CDR1 MGHRA and CDR2 YSYEKL come from the germline V gene. The CDR3 has 15 residues. The ends lost 1 base at V and 0 bases at J; junction bases unmatched: 3. This chain's CDR3 is CASSQAGLTSYEQYF. In DNA form, the CDR3 reads TGCGCCAGCAGCCAAGCGGGACTAACCTCCTACGAGCAGTACTTC.

This clonotype was counted many times. The genes are TRBV25-1 and TRBJ1-6; maybe TRBD1 (6 bases). The V gene's germline CDR1 is MGHDK and CDR2 SYGVNS. V was shortened by 5 bases and J by 6 bases, with 11 bases between the two germline ends. There are 14 residues in the CDR3. The CDR3 protein is CASSSDSVNSPLHF. In DNA form, the CDR3 reads TGTGCCAGCAGTTCGGACAGCGTTAATTCACCCCTCCACTTT.

This clonotype appeared many times. The V and J genes are TRBV20-1 and TRBJ2-7; the match to TRBD1 covers 9 bases. Germline V gene lookup returns CDR1 DFQATT and CDR2 SNEGSKA (reference sequence). This CDR3 is 14 amino acids long. V lost 6 bases and J lost 3; bases outside the gene matches: 9. The CDR3: CSALPGQGYYEQYF. In DNA form, the CDR3 reads TGCAGTGCCCTCCCGGGACAGGGTTACTACGAGCAGTACTTC.

This clonotype was recorded many times. This chain connects TRBV12-3 or TRBV12-4 to TRBJ2-7; possibly TRBD1 or TRBD2 for D (5 bases each). V shed 5 bases and J shed 2 bases, with 13 bases lying between them. The CDR3 has 14 residues. The CDR3 region is CASSPRDGTYEQYF. CDR3 nucleotide sequence: TGTGCCAGCAGTCCCCGGGACGGTACCTACGAGCAGTACTTC.

This clonotype was recorded at least ten times. The rearrangement uses TRBV7-9 and TRBJ1-3; a weak D match, TRBD1 (5 bases). This CDR3 region has 16 residues. The V gene's germline CDR1 is SEHNR and CDR2 FQNEAQ (reference sequence). V lost 11 bases and J lost 1, with 21 bases in between. CDR3: CAHGAGPQASGNTIYF. The CDR3 bases are TGTGCCCATGGGGCGGGGCCCCAGGCTTCTGGAAACACCATATATTTT.

This clonotype is classed as medium-sized. The V call is TRBV20-1, the J call TRBJ2-1, with 14 positions matching TRBD2. Germline values: CDR1 DFQATT, CDR2 SNEGSKA (reference sequence). This CDR3 is built from 15 residues. Germline trimming cut 5 bases from V and 7 bases from J; bases unmatched to any gene: 7. The CDR3, as DNA: TGCAGTGCTCGGACTAGCGGGGGGCTAGAAAATGAGCAGTTCTTC. Protein product: CSARTSGGLENEQFF.

This clonotype was detected ten times or more. The chain recombines TRBV6-5 with TRBJ1-1, with D hard to call. The CDR3 length is 15 residues. V dropped 0 bases and J dropped 0 bases, with 8 bases sitting between them. From germline, CDR1 is MNHEY and CDR2 SVGAGI. Written as DNA, the CDR3 is TGTGCCAGCAGTTACTCGAGTAAGGTGAACACTGAAGCTTTCTTT. Translated: CASSYSSKVNTEAFF.

The chain is built from TRBV6-1 and TRBJ1-1; D may be TRBD1 (5 bases). CDR3 length: 14 residues. V dropped 4 bases and J dropped 1 base, with 10 bases sitting between them. Germline CDR1 and CDR2: MNHNS and SASEGT. CDR3 region: CASSARQKNTEAFF. The CDR3, as DNA: TGTGCCAGCAGTGCAAGACAGAAGAACACTGAAGCTTTCTTT.

This clonotype was seen at least ten times. V gene TRBV29-1 combines with J gene TRBJ2-1, with 8 bases identical to TRBD2. Trimming removed 2 bases from V and 5 bases from J; junction bases left unmatched: 11. The V gene's germline CDR1 is SQVTM and CDR2 ANQGSEA. CDR3 length: 16 amino acids. The CDR3 nucleotides read TGCAGCGTTGAAAACGTAAGCGGGGGAGCAAACAATGAGCAGTTCTTC. Residues: CSVENVSGGANNEQFF.